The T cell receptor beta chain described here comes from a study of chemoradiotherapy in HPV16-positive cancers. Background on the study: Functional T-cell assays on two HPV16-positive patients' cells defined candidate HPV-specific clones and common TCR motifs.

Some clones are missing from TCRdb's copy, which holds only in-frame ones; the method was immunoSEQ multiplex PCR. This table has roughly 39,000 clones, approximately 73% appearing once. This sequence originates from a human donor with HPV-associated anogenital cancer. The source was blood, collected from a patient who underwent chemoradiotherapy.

CDR3 sequence reads: CASSIRGPQSYEQYF. DNA of the CDR3: TGTGCCAGTAGTATCAGGGGGCCCCAATCCTACGAGCAGTACTTC. V and J are TRBV19 and TRBJ2-7; 8 nucleotides match TRBD1. CDR1 LNHDA and CDR2 SQIVND come from the germline V gene (reference sequence). The V and J ends lost 3 bases and 1 base, in that order; junction bases with no gene match: 5. The CDR3 runs to 15 residues.